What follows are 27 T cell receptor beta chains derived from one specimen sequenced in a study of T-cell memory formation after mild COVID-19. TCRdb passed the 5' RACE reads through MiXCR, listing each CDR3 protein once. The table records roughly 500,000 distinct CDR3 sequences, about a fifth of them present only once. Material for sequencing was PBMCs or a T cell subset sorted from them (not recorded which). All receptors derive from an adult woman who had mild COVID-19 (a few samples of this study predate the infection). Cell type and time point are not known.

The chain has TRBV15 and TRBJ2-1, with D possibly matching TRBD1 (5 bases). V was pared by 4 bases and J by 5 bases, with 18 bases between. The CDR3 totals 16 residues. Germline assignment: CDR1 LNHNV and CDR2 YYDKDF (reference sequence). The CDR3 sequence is CATSILTVTIDNEQFF. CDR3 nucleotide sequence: TGTGCCACCAGCATTCTGACAGTCACGATAGACAATGAGCAGTTCTTC.

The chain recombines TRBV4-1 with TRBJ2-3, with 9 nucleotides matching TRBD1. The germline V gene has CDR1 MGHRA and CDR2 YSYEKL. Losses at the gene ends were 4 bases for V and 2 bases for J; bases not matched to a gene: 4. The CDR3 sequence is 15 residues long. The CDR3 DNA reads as TGCGCCAGCAGCCCCAGGGACAGGGTCACAGATACGCAGTATTTT. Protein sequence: CASSPRDRVTDTQYF.

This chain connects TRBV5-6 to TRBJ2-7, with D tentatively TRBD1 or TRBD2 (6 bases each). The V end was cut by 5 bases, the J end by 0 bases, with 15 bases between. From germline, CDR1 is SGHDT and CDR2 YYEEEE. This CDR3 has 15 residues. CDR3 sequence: CASRRGTSSSYEQYF. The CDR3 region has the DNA TGTGCCAGCAGACGGGGGACATCTAGCTCCTACGAGCAGTACTTC.

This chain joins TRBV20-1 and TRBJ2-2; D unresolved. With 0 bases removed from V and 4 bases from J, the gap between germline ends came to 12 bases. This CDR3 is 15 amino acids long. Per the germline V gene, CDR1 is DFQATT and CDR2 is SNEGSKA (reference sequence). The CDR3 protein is CSARDPRDPTGELFF. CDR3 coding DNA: TGCAGTGCTAGAGACCCCCGAGACCCCACCGGGGAGCTGTTTTTT.

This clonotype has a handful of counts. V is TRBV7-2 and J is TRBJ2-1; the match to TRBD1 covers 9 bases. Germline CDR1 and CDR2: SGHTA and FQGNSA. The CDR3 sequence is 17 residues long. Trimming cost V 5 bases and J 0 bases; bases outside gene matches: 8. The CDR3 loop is CASSLGQGRVSYNEQFF. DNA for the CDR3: TGTGCCAGCAGCCTCGGACAGGGGAGGGTCTCCTACAATGAGCAGTTCTTC.

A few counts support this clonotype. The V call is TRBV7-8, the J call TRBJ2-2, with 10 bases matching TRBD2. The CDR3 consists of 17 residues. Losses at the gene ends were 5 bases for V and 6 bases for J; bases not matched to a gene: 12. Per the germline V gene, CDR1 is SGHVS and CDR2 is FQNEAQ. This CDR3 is CASSRGAGGFYSGELFF. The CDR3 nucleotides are TGTGCCAGCAGCCGTGGAGCGGGGGGGTTCTATTCCGGGGAGCTGTTTTTT. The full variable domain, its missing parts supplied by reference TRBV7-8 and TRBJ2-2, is GAGVSQSPRYKVAKRGQDVALRCDPISGHVSLFWYQQALGQGPEFLTYFQNEAQLDKSGLPSDRFFAERPEGSVSTLKIQRTQQEDSAVYLCASSRGAGGFYSGELFFGEGSRLTVL.

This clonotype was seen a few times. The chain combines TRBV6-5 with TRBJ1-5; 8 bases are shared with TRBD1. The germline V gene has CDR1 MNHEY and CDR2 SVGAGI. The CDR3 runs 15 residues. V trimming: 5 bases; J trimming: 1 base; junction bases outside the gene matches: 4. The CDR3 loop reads CASSDRGISNQPQHF. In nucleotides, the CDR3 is TGTGCCAGCAGTGACAGGGGCATCAGCAATCAGCCCCAGCATTTT.

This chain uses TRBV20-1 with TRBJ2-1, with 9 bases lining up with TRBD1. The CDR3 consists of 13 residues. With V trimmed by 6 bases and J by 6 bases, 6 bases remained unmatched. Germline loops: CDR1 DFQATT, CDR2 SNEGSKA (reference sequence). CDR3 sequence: CSAYRDRANEQFF. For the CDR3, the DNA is TGCAGTGCGTACCGGGACAGGGCCAATGAGCAGTTCTTC.

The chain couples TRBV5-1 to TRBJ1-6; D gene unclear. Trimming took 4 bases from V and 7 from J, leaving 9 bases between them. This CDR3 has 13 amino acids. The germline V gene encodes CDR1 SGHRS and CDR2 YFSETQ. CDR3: CASSRTTNSPLHF. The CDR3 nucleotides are TGCGCCAGCAGCCGGACGACGAATTCACCCCTCCACTTT. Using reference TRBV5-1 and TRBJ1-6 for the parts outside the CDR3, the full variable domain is KAGVTQTPRYLIKTRGQQVTLSCSPISGHRSVSWYQQTPGQGLQFLFEYFSETQRNKGNFPGRFSGRQFSNSRSEMNVSTLELGDSALYLCASSRTTNSPLHFGNGTRLTVT.

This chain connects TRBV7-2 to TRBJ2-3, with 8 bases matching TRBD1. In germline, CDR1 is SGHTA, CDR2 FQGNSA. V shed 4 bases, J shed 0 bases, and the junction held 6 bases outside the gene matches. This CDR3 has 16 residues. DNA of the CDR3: TGTGCCAGCAGCTATAACAGGGGGACTAGCACAGATACGCAGTATTTT. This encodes CASSYNRGTSTDTQYF. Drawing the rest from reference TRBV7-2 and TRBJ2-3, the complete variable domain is GAGVSQSPSNKVTEKGKDVELRCDPISGHTALYWYRQSLGQGLEFLIYFQGNSAPDKSGLPSDRFSAERTGGSVSTLTIQRTQQEDSAVYLCASSYNRGTSTDTQYFGPGTRLTVL.

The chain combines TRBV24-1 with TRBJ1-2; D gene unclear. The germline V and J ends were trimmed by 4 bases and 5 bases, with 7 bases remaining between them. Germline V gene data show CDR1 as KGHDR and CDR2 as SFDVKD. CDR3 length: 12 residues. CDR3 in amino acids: CATSDLGYGYTF. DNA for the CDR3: TGTGCCACCAGTGACTTGGGGTATGGCTACACCTTC.

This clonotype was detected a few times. The CDR3, as DNA: TGTGCCAGCAGCGGGACTCTGGACAGGGTACCTGGAAACACCATATATTTT. Amino acids: CASSGTLDRVPGNTIYF. The chain couples TRBV7-9 to TRBJ1-3; TRBD1 agrees at 8 bases. The germline gives CDR1 SEHNR, CDR2 FQNEAQ (reference sequence). Trimming at V came to 5 bases and at J to 2 bases, leaving 11 bases not matched to a gene. The CDR3 is 17 amino acids.

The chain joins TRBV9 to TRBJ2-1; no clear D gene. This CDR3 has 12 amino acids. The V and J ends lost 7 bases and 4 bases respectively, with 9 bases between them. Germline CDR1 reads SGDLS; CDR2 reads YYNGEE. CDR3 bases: TGTGCCAGCTCGACTGATTACAATGAGCAGTTCTTC. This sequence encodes CASSTDYNEQFF.

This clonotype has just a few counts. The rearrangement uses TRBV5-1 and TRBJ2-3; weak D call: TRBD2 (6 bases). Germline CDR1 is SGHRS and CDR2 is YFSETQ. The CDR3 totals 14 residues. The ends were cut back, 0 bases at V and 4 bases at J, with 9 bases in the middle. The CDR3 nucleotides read TGCGCCAGCAGCTTGGGGGGGGACGCAGATACGCAGTATTTT. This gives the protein CASSLGGDADTQYF. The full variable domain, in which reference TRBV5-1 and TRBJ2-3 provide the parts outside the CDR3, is KAGVTQTPRYLIKTRGQQVTLSCSPISGHRSVSWYQQTPGQGLQFLFEYFSETQRNKGNFPGRFSGRQFSNSRSEMNVSTLELGDSALYLCASSLGGDADTQYFGPGTRLTVL.

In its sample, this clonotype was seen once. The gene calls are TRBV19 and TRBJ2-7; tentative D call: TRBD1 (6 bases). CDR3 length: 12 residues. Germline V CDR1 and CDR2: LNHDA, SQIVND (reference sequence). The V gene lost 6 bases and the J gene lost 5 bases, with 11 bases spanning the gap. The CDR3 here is CASRRYRDEQYF. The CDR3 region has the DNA TGTGCCAGTAGAAGATACAGGGACGAGCAGTACTTC.

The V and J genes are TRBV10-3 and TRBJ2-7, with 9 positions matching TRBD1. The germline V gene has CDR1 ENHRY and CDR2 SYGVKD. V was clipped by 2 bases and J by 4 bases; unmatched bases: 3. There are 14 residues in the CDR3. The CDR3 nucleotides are TGTGCCATCAGTGAGAGGACAGGGGTGTACGAGCAGTACTTC. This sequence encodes CAISERTGVYEQYF.

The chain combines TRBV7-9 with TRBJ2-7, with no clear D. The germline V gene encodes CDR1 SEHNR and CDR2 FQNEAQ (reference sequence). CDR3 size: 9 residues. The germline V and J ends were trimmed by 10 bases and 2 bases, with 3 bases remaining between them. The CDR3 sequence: CATPYEQYF. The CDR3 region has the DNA TGTGCCACCCCCTACGAGCAGTACTTC.

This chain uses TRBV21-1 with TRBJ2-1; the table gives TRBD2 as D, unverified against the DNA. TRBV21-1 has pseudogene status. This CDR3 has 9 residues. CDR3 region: CARRSPRNF. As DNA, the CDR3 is TGTGCCAGGAGGAGCCCGCGGAATTTC.

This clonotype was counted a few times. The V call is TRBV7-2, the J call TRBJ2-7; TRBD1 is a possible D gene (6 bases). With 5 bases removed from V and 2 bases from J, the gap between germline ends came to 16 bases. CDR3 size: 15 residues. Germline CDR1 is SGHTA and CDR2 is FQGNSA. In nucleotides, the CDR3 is TGTGCCAGCAGCACTCGGACAGTACTAACCTACGAGCAGTACTTC. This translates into CASSTRTVLTYEQYF.

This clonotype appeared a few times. This chain's CDR3 is CASSLTSRVGTDTQYF. The CDR3 coding sequence is TGTGCCAGCAGCTTAACGTCTAGGGTTGGAACAGATACGCAGTATTTT. The chain employs TRBV7-3 and TRBJ2-3; no firm D call. This CDR3 has 16 amino acids. The germline V gene encodes CDR1 SGHTA and CDR2 FQGTGA. With 0 bases removed from V and 3 bases from J, the gap between germline ends came to 13 bases. Full variable domain (rest looked up from reference TRBV7-3 and TRBJ2-3): GAGVSQTPSNKVTEKGKYVELRCDPISGHTALYWYRQSLGQGPEFLIYFQGTGAADDSGLPNDRFFAVRPEGSVSTLKIQRTERGDSAVYLCASSLTSRVGTDTQYFGPGTRLTVL.

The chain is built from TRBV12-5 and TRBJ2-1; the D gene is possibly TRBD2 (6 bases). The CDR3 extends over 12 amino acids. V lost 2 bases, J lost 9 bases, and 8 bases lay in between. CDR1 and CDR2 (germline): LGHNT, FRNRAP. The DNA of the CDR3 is TGTGCTAGTGGTTTGACGCGGGGTGAGCAGTTCTTC. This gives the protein CASGLTRGEQFF.

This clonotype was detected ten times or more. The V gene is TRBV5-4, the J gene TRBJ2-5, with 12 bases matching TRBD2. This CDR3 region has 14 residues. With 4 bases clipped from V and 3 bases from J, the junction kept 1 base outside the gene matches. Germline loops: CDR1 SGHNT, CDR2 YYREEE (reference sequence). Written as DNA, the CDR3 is TGTGCCAGCAGCCGACTAGCGGGGGAAGAGACCCAGTACTTC. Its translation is CASSRLAGEETQYF.

The CDR3 region has the DNA TGTGCCAGCAGACCATGGAGTTCCCAAGAGACCCAGTACTTC. Encoded protein: CASRPWSSQETQYF. V is TRBV7-9 and J is TRBJ2-5; D is uncertain. The CDR3 sequence is 14 residues long. V dropped 6 bases and J dropped 1 base, with 12 bases sitting between them. The germline CDR1 and CDR2 sequences are SEHNR and FQNEAQ (reference sequence).

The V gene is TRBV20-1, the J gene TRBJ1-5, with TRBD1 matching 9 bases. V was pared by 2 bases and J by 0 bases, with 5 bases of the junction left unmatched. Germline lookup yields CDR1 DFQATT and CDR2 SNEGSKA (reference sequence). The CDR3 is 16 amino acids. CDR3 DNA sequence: TGCAGTGCTAGACGGGACAGGGACGATAGCAATCAGCCCCAGCATTTT. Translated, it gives CSARRDRDDSNQPQHF.

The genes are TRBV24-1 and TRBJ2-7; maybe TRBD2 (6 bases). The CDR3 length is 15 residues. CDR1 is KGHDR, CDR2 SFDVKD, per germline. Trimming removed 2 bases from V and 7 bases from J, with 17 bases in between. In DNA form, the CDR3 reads TGTGCCACCAGTGATTCGCGGGGTACCCCTCGAGAGCAGTACTTC. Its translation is CATSDSRGTPREQYF.

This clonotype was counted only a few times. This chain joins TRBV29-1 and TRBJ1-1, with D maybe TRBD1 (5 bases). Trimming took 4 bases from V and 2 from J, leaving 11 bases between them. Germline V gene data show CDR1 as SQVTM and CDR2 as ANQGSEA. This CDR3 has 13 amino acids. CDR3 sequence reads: CSVGETANTEAFF. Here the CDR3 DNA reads TGCAGCGTTGGTGAGACAGCAAACACTGAAGCTTTCTTT.

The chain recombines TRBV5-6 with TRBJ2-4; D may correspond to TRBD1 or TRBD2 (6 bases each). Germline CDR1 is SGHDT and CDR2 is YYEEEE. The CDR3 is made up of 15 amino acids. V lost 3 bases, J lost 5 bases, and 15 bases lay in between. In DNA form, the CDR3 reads TGTGCCAGCAGCTGGGGGGCGACACGTCAAAACATTCAGTACTTC. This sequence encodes CASSWGATRQNIQYF. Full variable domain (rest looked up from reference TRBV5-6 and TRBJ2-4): DAGVTQSPTHLIKTRGQQVTLRCSPKSGHDTVSWYQQALGQGPQFIFQYYEEEERQRGNFPDRFSGHQFPNYSSELNVNALLLGDSALYLCASSWGATRQNIQYFGAGTRLSVL.